This T cell receptor (beta chain) comes out of a study of blood T cell repertoires in COVID-19 (TCRdb year 2020). With regard to the full study: The collaborator samples originated in the United States, Italy and Spain and spanned the acute and convalescent phases of COVID-19. The material from the prospective study consisted of cDNA or gDNA derived from T cells, B-cell-depleted T cells, or PBMCs. Subjects who had been exposed to COVID-19, were actively infected with it, or had recovered from it provided the deeply sampled blood TCRbeta repertoires that made up the dataset. The repertoires were made available in a free public database intended to serve as a resource for research on the immune response to SARS-CoV-2. Samples were obtained from the ongoing ImmuneRACE study (first 160 participants) and from over a thousand subjects provided by 6 global collaborators. A de-identified subject ID, COVID-19 status, age in years and sex were almost always included in the sample metadata. Where available, HLA class I and class II types were obtained from metadata supplied by the sample provider rather than from assay-based typing. The full study reports these points: The amount of clinical and demographic metadata varied by source and participant and was provided uncurated.

The immunoSEQ Assay, a bias-controlled multiplex PCR, was used to amplify TCRbeta CDR3 regions from genomic DNA. The source study handled its data this way. Within the assay, amplification of reference gene primers was used to estimate how many nucleated cells each sample contained. To quantify the absolute abundance of each unique TCRbeta CDR3 rearrangement, sequence reads were collapsed and filtered. For each sample, productive Simpson clonality was calculated as the square root of Simpson's diversity index across productive rearrangements. TCRdb retrieved this table from immuneACCESS and kept in-frame rearrangements only. Not all clones are present; in checked studies, unresolved V genes account for under half, and no reason is known for the remainder. Clonal size and the V and J genes are those of that table, whereas D and trimming came from the DNA. Within this sample are about 15,000 clones, with about 85% of them counted one time only. The top ten clonotypes cover roughly 15% of the sample.

For CDR1 and CDR2, the germline V gene lists MNHEY and SVGAGI. Measured from the cysteine to the phenylalanine, the CDR3 is 13 residues long. The only DNA kept is the CDR3, 39 bases in frame from the first base. V and J are truncated by 11 bases and 8 bases respectively, leaving an intervening sequence of 19 bases. This clone was counted between two and nine times. The antigen this receptor binds is unknown. Per-nucleotide qualities are absent, and no much larger clonotype sits a single base away. Each collaborating institution followed its own protocols to collect whole blood in K2EDTA tubes. For TCRbeta analysis, collaborator samples were shipped as frozen whole blood, as isolated PBMCs, or as DNA extracted from either sample type.

The sequenced sample was peripheral blood. The clonotype comes from a human donor in a cohort sampled during active COVID-19. The rearranged chain carries TRBV6-5 and TRBJ2-4; a weak D assignment points to TRBD2 (6 bases agree). The DNA reads TGTGCCGGCGCGAGCGGGCCTGGGGACATTCAGTACTTC. This sequence encodes CAGASGPGDIQYF.